This TCR beta chain was documented in a study of T-cell reconstitution after alpha-beta-depleted transplantation in children. Unique molecular identifiers tagged the TCRbeta library. MiXCR was run by TCRdb on the PCR reads, yielding one entry per CDR3 protein. The data hold approximately 340,000 distinct CDR3 sequences, with 10% observed a single time. There are a few counts of this clonotype. The source is a human donor who donated a stem cell graft to a child with acute lymphoblastic leukemia. Source: PBMCs from the stem cell graft donor, taken from the stem cell graft.

The DNA for the CDR3 is TGCGCCAGCAGCCAAGGTTTGAGGACGTCGAGCTCTGGGGCCAACGTCCTGACTTTC. Residues: CASSQGLRTSSSGANVLTF. V is TRBV4-1 and J is TRBJ2-6, with D unresolved. Germline CDR1 reads MGHRA; CDR2 reads YSYEKL. Between the trimmed V and J ends, which lost 1 base and 0 bases, there was a span of 16 bases. The CDR3 is 19 amino acids.